This T cell receptor (beta chain) is from a study of long-term antiretroviral therapy in people with HIV. Notes on the study in general: Blood collection from about 2003 to 2018 possibly occurred under older ART regimens.

With survey level as its setting, the immunoSEQ assay was v3.0. Profiled with immunoSEQ multiplex PCR; TCRdb holds only in-frame clones, not every one. Of some 35,000 clones detected, 94% appear once; the ten largest clones hold 3.6%. On this clone: The antigen remains undetermined.

Germline CDR1 is SGHAT and CDR2 is FQDESV (reference sequence). V dropped 5 bases and J dropped 0 bases, with 12 bases sitting between them. The length of the CDR3 is 15 residues. Sample: unsorted PBMCs, taken 4.1 years after starting antiretroviral therapy. The receptor was derived from a woman in her forties or fifties with HIV. The chain joins TRBV11-1 to TRBJ2-3; D is possibly TRBD1 (6 bases). The CDR3 spells CASSLGQKSTDTQYF. Written as DNA, the CDR3 is TGTGCCAGCAGCCTCGGACAGAAAAGCACAGATACGCAGTATTTT.